Each of the 31 T cell receptor beta chains below was sequenced from the same sample in a study of T-cell reconstitution after alpha-beta-depleted transplantation in children. Unique molecular identifiers were built into the TCRbeta library. TCRdb independently ran MiXCR on the PCR reads; one entry per CDR3 protein. The sample consists of about 900,000 distinct CDR3 sequences, about 30% of them appearing once. The sequenced sample was PBMCs, mostly from graft donor cells, obtained 360 days after TCRalphabeta/CD19-depleted stem cell transplant. The receptors come from a boy less than two years old who had a stem cell transplant for SCID, so the T cells may come from the graft donor.

This clonotype was counted between two and nine times. This rearrangement joins TRBV15 to TRBJ2-5; TRBD1 is a possible D gene (5 bases). Germline V gene sequence: CDR1 LNHNV, CDR2 YYDKDF (reference sequence). Trimming removed 2 bases from V and 3 bases from J, with 10 bases in between. The CDR3 consists of 14 residues. The chain's CDR3 is CATSRRTTKETQYF. Here the CDR3 DNA reads TGTGCCACCAGCAGACGGACAACTAAAGAGACCCAGTACTTC.

This clonotype was seen more than once but under ten times. The CDR3 sequence: CASSPQQGPQNNNEQFF. CDR3 in DNA: TGTGCCAGCAGCCCTCAACAGGGTCCCCAAAATAACAATGAGCAGTTCTTC. J is TRBJ2-1 and V is TRBV7-2, with D perhaps matching TRBD1 (6 bases). This CDR3 has 17 residues. Germline values: CDR1 SGHTA, CDR2 FQGNSA. V shed 5 bases and J shed 5 bases, with 22 bases lying between them.

The V gene is TRBV27, the J gene TRBJ2-1; 8 bases are a match to TRBD2. The trim removed 6 bases at V and 3 bases at J, leaving 7 bases unmatched. The germline V gene has CDR1 MNHEY and CDR2 SMNVEV (reference sequence). This CDR3 contains 15 residues. The chain's CDR3 is CASSLSGALYNEQFF. The CDR3 DNA is TGTGCCAGCAGCCTTAGCGGGGCACTCTACAATGAGCAGTTCTTC.

The rearrangement links TRBV10-3 to TRBJ2-5; tentative D call: TRBD2 (5 bases). CDR3 length: 15 residues. Germline V lookup: CDR1 ENHRY, CDR2 SYGVKD. V was shortened by 2 bases and J by 2 bases, with 12 bases between the two germline ends. CDR3 nucleotides: TGTGCCATCAGTGAGCCCGGGGAGCCACAAGAGACCCAGTACTTC. Encoded protein: CAISEPGEPQETQYF.

The chain has TRBV18 and TRBJ1-1, with TRBD1 as a possible D gene (5 bases). V was clipped by 3 bases and J by 6 bases, with 14 bases between them. Germline V lookup: CDR1 KGHSH, CDR2 LQKENI. There are 14 residues in the CDR3. CDR3 residues: CASSPFPGGAEAFF. CDR3 coding DNA: TGTGCCAGCTCACCCTTCCCGGGGGGAGCTGAAGCTTTCTTT.

The chain uses TRBV12-5 and TRBJ1-5, with TRBD1 as a possible D gene (5 bases). Germline values: CDR1 LGHNT, CDR2 FRNRAP. The V end lost 3 bases, the J end lost 6 bases, and 33 bases lay between the germline ends. There are 21 residues in the CDR3. CDR3 sequence (DNA): TGTGCTAGTGGTTTAACGTCGTGGGAAGGGGCGAAAATCATGCCGGGTCAGCCCCAGCATTTT. Residues: CASGLTSWEGAKIMPGQPQHF.

This clonotype was detected a few times. The V gene is TRBV20-1, the J gene TRBJ2-1; D gene ambiguous. Germline V gives CDR1 DFQATT, CDR2 SNEGSKA (reference sequence). This CDR3 is 15 amino acids long. The V gene lost 6 bases and the J gene lost 0 bases, with 15 bases spanning the gap. CDR3 in DNA: TGCAGTGCCAAAGTAGACACTTACTCCTACAATGAGCAGTTCTTC. This codes for CSAKVDTYSYNEQFF.

This chain joins TRBV5-1 and TRBJ2-7; 11 nucleotides match TRBD1. The length of the CDR3 is 17 residues. Germline V lookup: CDR1 SGHRS, CDR2 YFSETQ. The V gene end was trimmed by 0 bases and the J gene end by 3 bases; junction bases not matched to a gene: 8. The CDR3 nucleotides read TGCGCCAGCAGCTTGGTGTCTTCGGGGACAGGGGGCTACGAGCAGTACTTC. Amino acids: CASSLVSSGTGGYEQYF.

This clonotype was counted between two and nine times. The chain recombines TRBV20-1 with TRBJ1-2; D ambiguous. V was pared by 0 bases and J by 7 bases, with 24 bases between. The CDR3 runs 17 residues. The germline V gene has CDR1 DFQATT and CDR2 SNEGSKA (reference sequence). The CDR3 spells CSARDGRIQAPLRGYTF. DNA of the CDR3: TGCAGTGCTAGAGATGGTCGGATCCAGGCCCCCCTTCGTGGCTACACCTTC.

This clonotype was seen ten or more times. The CDR3: CASSEESIGTGDYEQYF. CDR3 in DNA: TGTGCCAGCAGTGAAGAGTCGATCGGGACAGGGGATTACGAGCAGTACTTC. J is TRBJ2-7 and V is TRBV6-1, with 10 bases lining up with TRBD1. The germline V gene encodes CDR1 MNHNS and CDR2 SASEGT. The CDR3 contains 17 residues. The ends lost 1 base at V and 4 bases at J; junction bases unmatched: 10.

The chain joins TRBV7-3 to TRBJ2-3; 7 nucleotides match TRBD2. Trimming removed 5 bases from V and 2 bases from J; junction bases left unmatched: 7. This CDR3 is 15 amino acids long. In germline, CDR1 is SGHTA, CDR2 FQGTGA. The CDR3 protein is CASSLWGGDTDTQYF. In DNA form, the CDR3 reads TGTGCCAGCAGCCTTTGGGGGGGGGACACAGATACGCAGTATTTT. The full variable domain, completed using reference TRBV7-3 and TRBJ2-3, is GAGVSQTPSNKVTEKGKYVELRCDPISGHTALYWYRQSLGQGPEFLIYFQGTGAADDSGLPNDRFFAVRPEGSVSTLKIQRTERGDSAVYLCASSLWGGDTDTQYFGPGTRLTVL.

This chain joins TRBV5-1 and TRBJ2-4; a possible D gene is TRBD1 (7 bases). Deletions cut 5 bases from V and 0 bases from J, with 15 bases between. The CDR3 extends over 16 amino acids. Germline V gene data show CDR1 as SGHRS and CDR2 as YFSETQ. In DNA form, the CDR3 reads TGCGCCAGCAGTCCTCAGGGGGGCTTAGCCAAAAACATTCAGTACTTC. Its protein product is CASSPQGGLAKNIQYF. The whole variable domain, remainder taken from reference TRBV5-1 and TRBJ2-4, is KAGVTQTPRYLIKTRGQQVTLSCSPISGHRSVSWYQQTPGQGLQFLFEYFSETQRNKGNFPGRFSGRQFSNSRSEMNVSTLELGDSALYLCASSPQGGLAKNIQYFGAGTRLSVL.

This clonotype occurred a few times. V and J are TRBV29-1 and TRBJ1-2; D remains ambiguous. CDR3 length: 11 amino acids. The germline gives CDR1 SQVTM, CDR2 ANQGSEA. Trimming took off 3 bases at V and 10 bases at J, with 12 bases between the two ends. CDR3 in DNA: TGCAGCGTTGAGCGGGGTGGATACTACACCTTC. This translates into CSVERGGYYTF.

The sample holds one count of this clonotype. The chain combines TRBV2 with TRBJ2-7, with D possibly TRBD2 on 6 matching bases. The CDR3 is 20 residues long. The germline V gene has CDR1 SNHLY and CDR2 FYNNEI. Trimming stripped 6 bases from V and 3 bases from J, with 33 bases between. CDR3 bases: TGTGCCAGCAGAGATGATCCGGGACTTCCCCTCGGCGATTCTGACTACGAGCAGTACTTC. Its protein is CASRDDPGLPLGDSDYEQYF.

The rearrangement joins TRBV10-3 to TRBJ2-7, with 10 bases matching TRBD1. CDR1 is ENHRY, CDR2 SYGVKD, per germline. CDR3 length equals 15 residues. V shed 3 bases and J 2 bases; nucleotides not matched to a gene: 4. The CDR3 sequence is CAISERDRGPYEQYF. The CDR3 DNA reads as TGTGCCATCAGTGAAAGGGACAGGGGACCCTACGAGCAGTACTTC.

J is TRBJ2-1 and V is TRBV2; 7 bases fit TRBD2. The length of the CDR3 is 15 residues. Germline V gene sequence: CDR1 SNHLY, CDR2 FYNNEI. The ends lost 7 bases at V and 7 bases at J; junction bases unmatched: 13. The CDR3 loop reads CASILILAATNEQFF. The CDR3 DNA is TGTGCCAGCATTTTGATTCTAGCGGCTACAAATGAGCAGTTCTTC. The entire variable domain, with the rest obtained from reference TRBV2 and TRBJ2-1, is as follows: EPEVTQTPSHQVTQMGQEVILRCVPISNHLYFYWYRQILGQKVEFLVSFYNNEISEKSEIFDDQFSVERPDGSNFTLKIRSTKLEDSAMYFCASILILAATNEQFFGPGTRLTVL.

The sample holds a few counts of this clonotype. The CDR3 coding sequence is TGTGCCAGCAGGCCTTGGACAGGGGAAAGGGCAGATACGCAGTATTTT. Translating it yields CASRPWTGERADTQYF. The V gene is TRBV25-1, the J gene TRBJ2-3; 9 bases line up with TRBD1. There are 16 residues in the CDR3. The V and J ends lost 6 bases and 4 bases, in that order; junction bases with no gene match: 11. The V gene's germline CDR1 is MGHDK and CDR2 SYGVNS.

The chain combines TRBV4-1 with TRBJ2-3; 9 bases line up with TRBD1. The V segment lost 0 bases and the J segment 6 bases; nucleotides outside the gene matches: 10. The CDR3 covers 17 residues. CDR1 and CDR2 (germline): MGHRA, YSYEKL. The CDR3 spells CASSQDSWGQGVDTQYF. The CDR3 bases are TGCGCCAGCAGCCAAGATTCTTGGGGACAGGGAGTTGATACGCAGTATTTT.

Ten or more counts support this clonotype. The CDR3 sequence is CASSRQGGTGELFF. CDR3 DNA sequence: TGTGCCAGCAGCCGACAGGGGGGCACCGGGGAGCTGTTTTTT. The chain recombines TRBV6-5 with TRBJ2-2; TRBD1 aligns across 9 bases. CDR3 length: 14 residues. Germline assignment: CDR1 MNHEY and CDR2 SVGAGI. Trimming at V came to 6 bases and at J to 4 bases, leaving 3 bases not matched to a gene.

This clonotype was counted between two and nine times. The V call is TRBV12-3 or TRBV12-4, the J call TRBJ2-1; TRBD2 aligns across 8 bases. Trimming cost V 4 bases and J 5 bases; bases outside gene matches: 7. CDR3 size: 15 residues. CDR3 loop: CASSSRGGRDNEQFF. CDR3 nucleotide sequence: TGTGCCAGCAGTTCTCGGGGGGGCCGGGACAATGAGCAGTTCTTC.

The chain is built from TRBV27 and TRBJ2-7, with 8 bases identical to TRBD1. Looked up from germline, CDR1 is MNHEY and CDR2 is SMNVEV (reference sequence). This CDR3 spans 15 amino acids. V lost 5 bases and J lost 4; bases outside the gene matches: 10. The CDR3 region is CASSLYGQGWYEQYF. The DNA for the CDR3 is TGTGCCAGCAGTCTATATGGACAGGGTTGGTACGAGCAGTACTTC.

The chain has TRBV7-2 and TRBJ2-5; TRBD2 might be the D (6 bases). The CDR3 contains 14 residues. Germline CDR1 is SGHTA and CDR2 is FQGNSA. V was trimmed by 4 bases and J by 4 bases, leaving 13 bases between them. The CDR3 coding sequence is TGTGCCAGCAGCTGGGACCGGGGGAGAGAGACCCAGTACTTC. Its translation: CASSWDRGRETQYF. The variable domain in full, with the rest retrieved from reference TRBV7-2 and TRBJ2-5, is GAGVSQSPSNKVTEKGKDVELRCDPISGHTALYWYRQSLGQGLEFLIYFQGNSAPDKSGLPSDRFSAERTGGSVSTLTIQRTQQEDSAVYLCASSWDRGRETQYFGPGTRLLVL.

The rearrangement joins TRBV20-1 to TRBJ2-7; D uncertain. The V gene lost 5 bases and the J gene lost 0 bases, with 14 bases spanning the gap. This CDR3 is built from 14 residues. Germline-derived CDR1 and CDR2 are DFQATT and SNEGSKA (reference sequence). The CDR3 nucleotides read TGCAGTGCTGACTCATCACACCCCTCCTACGAGCAGTACTTC. Translating it yields CSADSSHPSYEQYF.

In this sample, this clonotype turned up once. The chain joins TRBV5-1 to TRBJ1-6; no firm D call. The CDR3 consists of 16 residues. In germline, CDR1 is SGHRS, CDR2 YFSETQ. V lost 1 base to trimming and J lost 6 bases, with 14 bases between them. CDR3 nucleotides: TGCGCCAGCAGCTTGTATGCGGGTAGCCCTAATTCACCCCTCCACTTT. Its translation is CASSLYAGSPNSPLHF.

This sequence joins TRBV5-1 and TRBJ2-3, with 10 bases lining up with TRBD2. The junction had 7 bases not matched to a gene; V was cut back by 1 base and J by 5 bases. The CDR3 extends over 16 amino acids. CDR1 SGHRS and CDR2 YFSETQ come from the germline V gene. The CDR3 region has the DNA TGCGCCAGCAGCTTGCGGACTAGCGGCTCCCGAGATACGCAGTATTTT. It is translated as CASSLRTSGSRDTQYF. Drawing the rest from reference TRBV5-1 and TRBJ2-3, the complete variable domain is KAGVTQTPRYLIKTRGQQVTLSCSPISGHRSVSWYQQTPGQGLQFLFEYFSETQRNKGNFPGRFSGRQFSNSRSEMNVSTLELGDSALYLCASSLRTSGSRDTQYFGPGTRLTVL.

In its sample, this clonotype was seen a few times. V gene TRBV28 combines with J gene TRBJ2-3, with D perhaps given as TRBD1 or TRBD2 (7 bases each). V was shortened by 3 bases and J by 3 bases, with 19 bases between the two germline ends. CDR1 and CDR2 (germline): MDHEN, SYDVKM. The CDR3 loop spans 17 amino acids. The CDR3 bases are TGTGCCAGCAGTTTCCTCTCAGGGGGGGGGCGAACAGATACGCAGTATTTT. Translating it yields CASSFLSGGGRTDTQYF.

The chain joins TRBV20-1 to TRBJ2-7; D might be TRBD1 or TRBD2, each matching 6 bases. This CDR3 is 14 amino acids long. The germline V and J ends were trimmed by 0 bases and 7 bases, with 16 bases remaining between them. CDR1 and CDR2 from the germline V gene are DFQATT and SNEGSKA (reference sequence). This chain's CDR3 is CSARDRRGEWEQYF. CDR3 nucleotide sequence: TGCAGTGCTAGAGATCGAAGGGGGGAATGGGAGCAGTACTTC.

This clonotype was recorded a few times. V gene TRBV7-2 combines with J gene TRBJ2-7; 10 bases line up with TRBD1. The CDR3 has 14 amino acids. Germline values: CDR1 SGHTA, CDR2 FQGNSA. V trimming: 4 bases; J trimming: 5 bases; junction bases outside the gene matches: 5. In DNA form, the CDR3 reads TGTGCCAGCAGCTCGACAGGGGGCTGGGACGAGCAGTACTTC. Translated: CASSSTGGWDEQYF.

This clonotype was observed a few times. This rearrangement joins TRBV29-1 to TRBJ2-1; TRBD1 matches 9 bases. Looked up from germline, CDR1 is SQVTM and CDR2 is ANQGSEA. With V trimmed by 5 bases and J by 4 bases, 6 bases remained unmatched. The CDR3 sequence is 14 residues long. The CDR3 reads CSVLRTGVYNEQFF. The CDR3 DNA reads as TGCAGCGTTTTGCGGACAGGGGTTTACAATGAGCAGTTCTTC.

The table lists this clonotype with a few counts. The chain has TRBV6-1 and TRBJ2-2; no firm D call. This CDR3 has 13 residues. Germline-derived CDR1 and CDR2 are MNHNS and SASEGT. Trimming cost V 3 bases and J 9 bases, with 11 bases left between them. As DNA, the CDR3 is TGTGCCAGCAGTGAGCTTGGAACCTGGGAGCTGTTTTTT. This encodes CASSELGTWELFF.

This chain connects TRBV12-3 or TRBV12-4 to TRBJ1-2; D call uncertain. The CDR3 consists of 13 residues. Trimming shortened V by 1 base and J by 3 bases, and 6 bases separated the two germline ends. DNA for the CDR3: TGTGCCAGCAGTTTAGGCAGCTACTATGGCTACACCTTC. Its protein is CASSLGSYYGYTF.